This entry lists 22 T cell receptor beta chains sequenced from one sample in a study of glioma-infiltrating T cells after dendritic cell vaccination. Specified time point: after dendritic cell vaccination, including at tumor progression/relapse. Some clones are missing from TCRdb's copy, which holds only in-frame ones; the method was immunoSEQ multiplex PCR. Of around 78,000 clones detected, 75% to 90% appear once; the ten largest clones hold under 8.5%. The source was blood, collected after dendritic cell vaccination. These receptor sequences come from a human donor with glioblastoma.

This clone was observed a single time. The J gene is TRBJ1-5, the V gene TRBV6-1; TRBD1 matches at 9 bases. CDR1 and CDR2 from the germline V gene are MNHNS and SASEGT. The V segment lost 5 bases and the J segment 5 bases; nucleotides outside the gene matches: 7. The CDR3 sequence is 15 residues long. This CDR3 reads CASSSRDREHQPQHF. As DNA, the CDR3 is TGTGCCAGCAGTTCCCGGGACAGGGAGCATCAGCCCCAGCATTTT.

The chain is built from TRBV28 and TRBJ1-2; a weak D match, TRBD1 (6 bases). The CDR3 contains 14 residues. V was clipped by 5 bases and J by 8 bases, with 18 bases between them. Germline CDR1 MDHEN, CDR2 SYDVKM. CDR3 nucleotide sequence: TGTGCCAGCAGTCCCACGGAAAGAACAGGGGGCTACACCTTC. Its translation: CASSPTERTGGYTF.

The table lists this clone with a few counts. The rearrangement links TRBV2 to TRBJ2-1, with 7 nucleotides matching TRBD2. The germline V gene encodes CDR1 SNHLY and CDR2 FYNNEI. Germline trimming cut 1 base from V and 4 bases from J; bases unmatched to any gene: 7. CDR3 length equals 16 residues. In DNA, the CDR3 is TGTGCCAGCAGTGAAGATGCGGGAGAAATATACAATGAGCAGTTCTTC. It encodes CASSEDAGEIYNEQFF.

The chain has TRBV7-9 and TRBJ1-1, with 8 bases matching TRBD1. From germline, CDR1 is SEHNR and CDR2 FQNEAQ (reference sequence). V gave up 3 bases and J gave up 7 bases; unmatched junction bases: 4. The CDR3 is 13 residues long. The DNA of the CDR3 is TGTGCCAGCAGCTTGACAGGGGTGGGTGAAGCTTTCTTT. Protein: CASSLTGVGEAFF. Variable domain in full (rest from reference TRBV7-9 and TRBJ1-1): DTGVSQNPRHKITKRGQNVTFRCDPISEHNRLYWYRQTLGQGPEFLTYFQNEAQLEKSRLLSDRFSAERPKGSFSTLEIQRTEQGDSAMYLCASSLTGVGEAFFGQGTRLTVV.

This chain links TRBV18 with TRBJ2-7; tentative D call: TRBD1 (5 bases). The CDR3 spans 15 residues. Germline V gene sequence: CDR1 KGHSH, CDR2 LQKENI. V lost 0 bases and J lost 2, with 11 bases in between. Here the CDR3 reads CASSPPKGPTYEQYF. The DNA for the CDR3 is TGTGCCAGCTCACCACCGAAGGGGCCGACCTACGAGCAGTACTTC.

The chain recombines TRBV5-4 with TRBJ2-5; 7 bases line up with TRBD1. J gave up 4 bases and V 3 bases, and 9 bases lay outside the gene matches. This CDR3 contains 15 residues. CDR1 and CDR2 (germline): SGHNT, YYREEE (reference sequence). The CDR3 sequence: CASSSPTGSVETQYF. CDR3 nucleotide sequence: TGTGCCAGCAGCTCGCCGACAGGGTCGGTAGAGACCCAGTACTTC.

The V call is TRBV7-2, the J call TRBJ1-2; TRBD1 matches 10 bases. The germline V gene encodes CDR1 SGHTA and CDR2 FQGNSA. This CDR3 comprises 14 residues. V trimming: 3 bases; J trimming: 2 bases; junction bases outside the gene matches: 0. DNA of the CDR3: TGTGCCAGCAGCTTGGACAGGGGGAACTATGGCTACACCTTC. It encodes CASSLDRGNYGYTF. Using reference TRBV7-2 and TRBJ1-2 for the parts outside the CDR3, the full variable domain is GAGVSQSPSNKVTEKGKDVELRCDPISGHTALYWYRQSLGQGLEFLIYFQGNSAPDKSGLPSDRFSAERTGGSVSTLTIQRTQQEDSAVYLCASSLDRGNYGYTFGSGTRLTVV.

The chain employs TRBV7-2 and TRBJ1-2; tentative D call: TRBD1 (6 bases). Germline CDR1 and CDR2: SGHTA and FQGNSA. This CDR3 contains 14 residues. Trimming took 5 bases from V and 4 from J, leaving 14 bases between them. The CDR3 DNA reads TGTGCCAGCAGCCCGCGGACAGTCACCTATGGCTACACCTTC. Encoded protein: CASSPRTVTYGYTF. The full variable domain, rest sourced from reference TRBV7-2 and TRBJ1-2, is GAGVSQSPSNKVTEKGKDVELRCDPISGHTALYWYRQSLGQGLEFLIYFQGNSAPDKSGLPSDRFSAERTGGSVSTLTIQRTQQEDSAVYLCASSPRTVTYGYTFGSGTRLTVV.

This chain joins TRBV5-1 and TRBJ2-3; 7 bases map to TRBD1. Germline-derived CDR1 and CDR2 are SGHRS and YFSETQ. V shed 3 bases, J shed 0 bases, and the junction held 4 bases outside the gene matches. The CDR3 contains 15 residues. CDR3 DNA: TGCGCCAGCAGCTCTCAGACAGGGAGCACAGATACGCAGTATTTT. This translates into CASSSQTGSTDTQYF.

This clone was detected only a few times. The genes are TRBV6-5 and TRBJ2-3; D uncertain. The CDR3 runs to 14 residues. The V end was cut by 6 bases, the J end by 2 bases, with 12 bases between. Germline-derived CDR1 and CDR2 are MNHEY and SVGAGI. CDR3 loop: CASSLGLVTDTQYF. CDR3 coding DNA: TGTGCCAGCAGCCTTGGGCTTGTCACAGATACGCAGTATTTT.

Only a few counts were recorded for this clone. The chain joins TRBV14 to TRBJ1-4, with TRBD1 matching 8 bases. Germline loops: CDR1 SGHDN, CDR2 FVKESK. The CDR3 has 18 amino acids. Trimming took 1 base from V and 0 from J; bases not matched to a gene: 7. The CDR3 here is CASSQALGDRTTNEKLFF. CDR3 nucleotide sequence: TGTGCCAGCAGCCAAGCTTTAGGGGACAGGACAACTAATGAAAAACTGTTTTTT.

The chain uses TRBV19 and TRBJ1-1; 8 bases are shared with TRBD1. CDR3 length: 14 amino acids. V lost 6 bases and J lost 7; bases outside the gene matches: 10. Germline V lookup: CDR1 LNHDA, CDR2 SQIVND (reference sequence). The CDR3 loop reads CASSKRTGKIEAFF. The CDR3 DNA is TGTGCCAGTAGCAAACGGACAGGGAAAATTGAAGCTTTCTTT.

The chain couples TRBV27 to TRBJ1-6; D is ambiguous. V was trimmed by 2 bases and J by 4 bases, leaving 12 bases between them. The germline gives CDR1 MNHEY, CDR2 SMNVEV (reference sequence). The CDR3 covers 16 residues. CDR3 bases: TGTGCCAGCAGTTTACACCCTAACGGGTATAATTCACCCCTCCACTTT. Its translation: CASSLHPNGYNSPLHF.

The chain is built from TRBV7-3 and TRBJ2-3; 9 nucleotides match TRBD1. Germline V gene lookup returns CDR1 SGHTA and CDR2 FQGTGA. V was pared by 5 bases and J by 3 bases, with 6 bases of the junction left unmatched. The CDR3 contains 15 residues. The chain's CDR3 is CASSLGQGKTDTQYF. CDR3 DNA: TGTGCCAGCAGCCTAGGACAGGGGAAGACAGATACGCAGTATTTT.

The V gene is TRBV27, the J gene TRBJ2-7, with 8 bases fitting TRBD1. J lost 0 bases, V lost 5 bases, and 6 bases had no gene match. Germline loops: CDR1 MNHEY, CDR2 SMNVEV (reference sequence). The CDR3 contains 15 residues. In nucleotides, the CDR3 is TGTGCCAGCAGTATAACAGGGGGTAACTCCTACGAGCAGTACTTC. It specifies CASSITGGNSYEQYF.

This chain links TRBV7-3 with TRBJ2-7, with a possible D match to TRBD2 (5 bases). The CDR3 contains 15 residues. Germline loops: CDR1 SGHTA, CDR2 FQGTGA. The ends were cut back, 2 bases at V and 2 bases at J, with 13 bases in the middle. The CDR3 region has the DNA TGTGCCAGCAGCTTATCCCCGGGGAGTCCCTACGAGCAGTACTTC. Translation: CASSLSPGSPYEQYF.

V gene TRBV6-1 combines with J gene TRBJ1-1, with a weak D call TRBD1 (6 bases). The germline V gene encodes CDR1 MNHNS and CDR2 SASEGT. V was pared by 6 bases and J by 2 bases, with 13 bases between. The CDR3 covers 14 residues. CDR3 coding DNA: TGTGCCAGCAGGACCGAGACAGGTAACACTGAAGCTTTCTTT. Amino acids: CASRTETGNTEAFF.

The chain uses TRBV27 and TRBJ2-7; possible D gene TRBD2, 5 bases. CDR3 length equals 14 residues. Trimming stripped 3 bases from V and 5 bases from J, with 14 bases between. The germline V gene has CDR1 MNHEY and CDR2 SMNVEV (reference sequence). The CDR3 region has the DNA TGTGCCAGCAGTTTGAGGGAGTCTAGTCACGAGCAGTACTTC. This codes for CASSLRESSHEQYF.

The chain combines TRBV11-3 with TRBJ2-7; TRBD1 aligns across 10 bases. The CDR3 length is 15 residues. Germline CDR1 reads SGHNT; CDR2 reads YENEEA. The ends lost 7 bases at V and 2 bases at J; junction bases unmatched: 8. The CDR3 spells CASNPPGTGAYEQYF. CDR3 nucleotides: TGTGCCAGCAACCCCCCCGGGACAGGGGCCTACGAGCAGTACTTC.

The chain recombines TRBV9 with TRBJ2-7; TRBD1 matches 9 bases. V gave up 4 bases and J gave up 1 base; unmatched junction bases: 3. Per germline, CDR1 SGDLS and CDR2 YYNGEE. This CDR3 is 14 amino acids long. CDR3 region: CASSRDRGSYEQYF. The CDR3 nucleotides are TGTGCCAGCAGCCGTGACAGGGGGTCCTACGAGCAGTACTTC.

This clone occurred once. CDR3 in amino acids: CASSRGGISGNTIYF. The CDR3, as DNA: TGTGCCAGCAGTAGAGGAGGAATCTCTGGAAACACCATATATTTT. The chain links TRBV6-5 to TRBJ1-3, with unresolved D. The germline V gene has CDR1 MNHEY and CDR2 SVGAGI. V lost 5 bases and J lost 0, with 11 bases in between. This CDR3 contains 15 residues.

This rearrangement joins TRBV4-2 to TRBJ2-2; maybe TRBD1 (6 bases). The V and J ends lost 2 bases and 0 bases respectively, with 10 bases between them. The CDR3 consists of 16 residues. From germline, CDR1 is LGHNA and CDR2 YNFKEQ. In nucleotides, the CDR3 is TGTGCCAGCAGCCAACACCGGGACACGAACACCGGGGAGCTGTTTTTT. Translation: CASSQHRDTNTGELFF.